This T cell receptor (beta chain) is from a study of response to subunit inactivated influenza vaccine. TCRdb re-analysed the RT-PCR reads in MiXCR, keeping a single row per CDR3 protein. The sample carries fewer than 600,000 distinct CDR3 sequences, approximately 7.8% recorded once. Findings and caveats of the study: Authors proposed each seasonal influenza vaccination draws in few new T cells.

As concerns this clonotype: The antigen is not known.

This CDR3 is 18 amino acids long. Trimming cost V 4 bases and J 0 bases, with 20 bases left between them. CDR1 and CDR2 (germline): LGHDT, YNNKEL (reference sequence). The material was PBMCs from blood, obtained about 23 months after vaccination. The receptor comes from a man in his fifties or sixties who received an inactivated influenza vaccine. The chain carries TRBV3-1 and TRBJ2-3, with a tentative D call TRBD2 (5 bases). CDR3 nucleotides: TGTGCCAGCAGCCCCTACCTCGGAGGTAGCGCGAGCACAGATACGCAGTATTTT. Translated, it gives CASSPYLGGSASTDTQYF.